A selection of T cell receptor beta chains follows, all from one sample in a study of tumor-infiltrating lymphocytes in primary liver carcinoma. One entry per CDR3 protein, called by TCRdb with MiXCR from the multiplex PCR reads. The sample holds approximately 330,000 distinct CDR3 sequences; less than 65% are singletons and the top ten take about 6.1%. The sequenced sample consisted of peripheral blood. The origin of the receptors is a man aged 40-49 years with primary liver carcinoma and hepatitis B virus infection. CDR3s include the opening cysteine and the closing phenylalanine or tryptophan. A D gene is named only where the DNA matches it firmly. Not every row has a clone size; where given, it reads once, few, many or a size class.

TRBV30	-	TRBJ2-1	-	11	TGTGCCTGGTCACGCAGCCCTGAGCAGTTCTTC	CAWSRSPEQFF
TRBV5-1	TRBD1	TRBJ2-7	-	14	TGCGCCAACAGCCGGGACAGTGGGTCCTATGAGCAGTACTTC	CANSRDSGSYEQYF
TRBV28	-	TRBJ1-5	-	17	TGTGCCAGCAGTTCAGAATTCGGACCCTGGGACAATCAGCCCCAGCATTTT	CASSSEFGPWDNQPQHF
TRBV6-1	TRBD1	TRBJ2-4	-	16	TGTGCCAGCAGGCTAGGGCTCGGACAGGGGGAAGACATTCAGTACTTC	CASRLGLGQGEDIQYF
TRBV25-1	TRBD1	TRBJ2-1	few	14	TGTGCCAGCAACATTCCGGGACAGGGGAATGAGCAGTTCTTC	CASNIPGQGNEQFF
TRBV29-1	-	TRBJ2-6	-	12	TGCTGCGTTGTCTCAGGGGCCAACGTCCTGACTTTC	CCVVSGANVLTF
TRBV20-1	-	TRBJ2-7	-	11	TGCAGTGCTTACCATACCTACGAGCAGTACTTC	CSAYHTYEQYF
TRBV5-4	TRBD1	TRBJ2-3	-	15	TGTGCCGGCAGCTGGACAGGGGGCGCGGGAGATACGCAGTATTTT	CAGSWTGGAGDTQYF
TRBV28	TRBD1	TRBJ1-5	-	21	TGTGCCAGCACCCTCTCGCTCGAAAGGACAGGGGTTCCAAGTAGCAATCAGCCCCAGCATTTT	CASTLSLERTGVPSSNQPQHF
TRBV6-5	TRBD1	TRBJ1-1	-	13	TGTGCCAGCGGCCTAAAACCGACAGGGAAGGCTTTCTTT	CASGLKPTGKAFF
TRBV10-1	-	TRBJ2-1	-	12	TGCGCCAGCAGTCAAAGTTGGTCTGAGCAGTTCTTC	CASSQSWSEQFF
TRBV7-9	-	TRBJ1-5	-	14	TGTGCCAGCAGCTGGGGGGGGGGCGATCAGCCCCAGCATTTT	CASSWGGGDQPQHF
TRBV5-6	TRBD1	TRBJ2-5	few	15	TGTGCCAGCAGCTGGGGACAGGGGGCAGGAGAGACCCAGTACTTC	CASSWGQGAGETQYF
TRBV6-6	-	TRBJ2-7	-	14	TGCGCCAGCAGTTACGCGGGACTCTTATACGAGCTGTACTTC	CASSYAGLLYELYF
TRBV7-9	-	TRBJ1-2	-	12	TGTGCCAGCAGCCCTCAGGGCTATGGCTACACCTTC	CASSPQGYGYTF
TRBV10-3	-	TRBJ2-7	-	12	TGTGCCACTAGCGCCTCTCCCTACGAGCAGTACTTC	CATSASPYEQYF
TRBV6-6	-	TRBJ1-3	-	17	TGTGCCAGCAGTTACTCGGGGCTCAGGAGCTCTGGAAACACCATATATTTT	CASSYSGLRSSGNTIYF
TRBV5-1	TRBD1	TRBJ1-2	-	15	TGCGCCAGCAGCTTACGGACAGGGACTAACTATGGCTACACCTTC	CASSLRTGTNYGYTF
TRBV6-6	-	TRBJ2-5	-	14	TGTGCCAGCAGAAATCAGCGGGCAAGGGAGATCCAGTACTTC	CASRNQRAREIQYF
TRBV6-1	-	TRBJ2-1	many	15	TGTGCCAGCAGTGACCCCCCGAGGGGCTACAATGAGCAGTTCTTC	CASSDPPRGYNEQFF
TRBV6-2/TRBV6-3	TRBD1	TRBJ2-2	-	16	TGTGCCAGCAGTCATACAGGGGGCGCGAACACCGGGGAGCTGTTTTTT	CASSHTGGANTGELFF
TRBV11-2	-	TRBJ2-7	-	15	TGTGCCAACAGCTCGAGGGCCGGGAAGGGCTACGAGCAGTACTTC	CANSSRAGKGYEQYF
TRBV6-5	TRBD1	TRBJ1-2	-	22	TGTGCCAACAGTTACCATGAGACTAGGCATCCCCGGGACAGGGGTACGGTATATGGCTACACCTTC	CANSYHETRHPRDRGTVYGYTF
TRBV2	-	TRBJ1-5	-	14	TGTGCCAGCATTCCCCACGGACCGGGTCAGCCCCAGCATTTT	CASIPHGPGQPQHF
TRBV29-1	-	TRBJ2-7	once	12	TGCAGCGTGGGACGTGTCCCGGACGAGCAGTACTTC	CSVGRVPDEQYF
TRBV4-1	TRBD1	TRBJ2-3	-	14	TGTGTCAGCAGCCAAGATTGGGACAGCTTTACGCAGTATTTT	CVSSQDWDSFTQYF
TRBV29-1	-	TRBJ2-7	many	14	TGCAGCGGTATAACAGGGAGTAGTACCTACGAGCAGTACTTC	CSGITGSSTYEQYF
TRBV29-1	TRBD1	TRBJ2-1	many	12	TGCAGCGTGGGGACAGGGGATGGTGAGCAGTTCTTC	CSVGTGDGEQFF
TRBV6-2/TRBV6-3	-	TRBJ2-7	once	12	TGTGCCAGCAGTTTTGTCCAGACAGAGCAGTACTTC	CASSFVQTEQYF
TRBV4-1	-	TRBJ2-3	few	13	TGCGCCAGCAGCCAAGCAGAGACAGATACGCAGTATTTT	CASSQAETDTQYF
TRBV30	-	TRBJ2-2	-	13	TGTGGCTGGAGTGTACGGGACACCGGGGAGCTGTTTTTT	CGWSVRDTGELFF